This entry describes one TCR beta chain. Seattle researchers signed up patients amid active infection and tracked them longitudinally. Per the germline V gene, CDR1 is GTSNPN and CDR2 is SVGIG (reference sequence). This CDR3 is 13 amino acids long. V lost 3 bases and J lost 7, with 12 bases in between. This sample is drawn from a study of blood T cell repertoires in COVID-19. In the original processing: It was from reference gene primer amplification that nucleated cell counts were estimated. Sequencing was performed with immunoSEQ multiplex PCR; in TCRdb, only in-frame clones are kept and a portion is missing. V, J and clone size reflect that table, while D and trimming were determined from the DNA. Among 90,000 or so clones listed, around 90% were seen once.

The chain couples TRBV30 to TRBJ1-4, with D perhaps TRBD1 (5 bases). This TCR derives from a man in his sixties with COVID-19, enrolled during active disease. The specimen sequenced was peripheral blood. As DNA, the CDR3 is TGTGCCTGGAGCAGGCAGGGTGCTGAAAAACTGTTTTTT. Amino acids: CAWSRQGAEKLFF.